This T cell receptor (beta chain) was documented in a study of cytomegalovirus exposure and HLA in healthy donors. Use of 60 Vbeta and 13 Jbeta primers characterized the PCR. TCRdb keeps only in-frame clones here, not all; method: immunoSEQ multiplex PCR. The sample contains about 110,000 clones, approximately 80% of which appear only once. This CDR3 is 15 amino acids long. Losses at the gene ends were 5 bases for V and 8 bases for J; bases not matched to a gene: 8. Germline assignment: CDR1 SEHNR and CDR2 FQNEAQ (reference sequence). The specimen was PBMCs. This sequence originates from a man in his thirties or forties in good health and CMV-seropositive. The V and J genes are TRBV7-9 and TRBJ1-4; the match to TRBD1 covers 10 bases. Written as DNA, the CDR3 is TGTGCCAGCAGCCAAATGACAGGGGGCATGGAAAAACTGTTTTTT. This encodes CASSQMTGGMEKLFF. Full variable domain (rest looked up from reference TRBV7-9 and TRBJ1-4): DTGVSQNPRHKITKRGQNVTFRCDPISEHNRLYWYRQTLGQGPEFLTYFQNEAQLEKSRLLSDRFSAERPKGSFSTLEIQRTEQGDSAMYLCASSQMTGGMEKLFFGSGTQLSVL.